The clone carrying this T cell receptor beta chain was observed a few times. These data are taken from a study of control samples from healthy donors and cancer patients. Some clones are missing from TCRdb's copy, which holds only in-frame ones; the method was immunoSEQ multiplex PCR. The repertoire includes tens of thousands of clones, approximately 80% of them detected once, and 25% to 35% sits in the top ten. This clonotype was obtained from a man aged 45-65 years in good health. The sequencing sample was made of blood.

CDR3 DNA sequence: TGTGCCAGCAGCCGCAGGGGCGGTGGGGCCAACGTCCTGACTTTC. It yields the protein CASSRRGGGANVLTF. The genes are TRBV2 and TRBJ2-6, with D tentatively TRBD1 (6 bases). Germline values: CDR1 SNHLY, CDR2 FYNNEI. This CDR3 spans 15 amino acids. V shed 6 bases and J shed 3 bases, with 12 bases lying between them.